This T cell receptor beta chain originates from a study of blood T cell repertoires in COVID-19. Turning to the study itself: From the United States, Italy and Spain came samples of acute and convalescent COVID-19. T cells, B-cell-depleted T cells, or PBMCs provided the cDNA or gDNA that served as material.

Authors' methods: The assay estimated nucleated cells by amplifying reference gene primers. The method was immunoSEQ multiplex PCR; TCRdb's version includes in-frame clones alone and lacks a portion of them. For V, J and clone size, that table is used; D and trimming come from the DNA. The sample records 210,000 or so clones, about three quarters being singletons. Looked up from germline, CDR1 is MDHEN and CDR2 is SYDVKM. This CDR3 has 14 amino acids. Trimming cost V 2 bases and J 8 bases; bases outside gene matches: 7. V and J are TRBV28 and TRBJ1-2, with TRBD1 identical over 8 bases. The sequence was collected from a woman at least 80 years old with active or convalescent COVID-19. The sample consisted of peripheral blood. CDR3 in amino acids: CASSLGGQGGGYTF. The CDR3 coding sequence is TGTGCCAGCAGTTTAGGCGGACAGGGTGGGGGCTACACCTTC.